Only a few counts were recorded for the clone carrying this T cell receptor beta chain. As yet, its antigen is unknown. PBMCs numbering at least 6 million were isolated per sample. This record belongs to a study of blood T cells in healthy people across ages. Regarding the study as a whole: Samples with more naive T cells showed higher observed beta diversity.

A sample-barcoded 5' primer and a J-beta primer mix were used in a second PCR of roughly 6 to 11 cycles. Each of the cDNA molecules was tagged by a template-switch adaptor with 12 random nucleotides. From the 5' RACE reads, TCRdb called clonotypes with MiXCR, one entry per CDR3 protein. The profile shows 1.5 million to 2 million distinct CDR3 sequences, about 35% of them singletons. CDR3 length: 17 amino acids. V dropped 1 base and J dropped 1 base, with 16 bases sitting between them. CDR1 is SGHAT and CDR2 is FQNNGV in the germline V gene. The V and J genes are TRBV11-2 and TRBJ2-5, with D possibly matching TRBD1 (6 bases). The receptor's source is a young woman in good health. Sequenced: blood. The CDR3 sequence is CASSLGFNWGPQETQYF. CDR3 nucleotides: TGTGCCAGCAGCTTAGGGTTCAATTGGGGGCCCCAAGAGACCCAGTACTTC.